Below, 23 T cell receptor beta chains from the same sample are listed, as sequenced in a study of low-dose radiotherapy and immunotherapy resistance in tumors. TRAV- and TRBV-specific primers, spanning alpha and beta chains, primed first-strand cDNA. TCRs were put through approximately 20 PCR cycles of amplification with Phusion. A constant-region primer and the V-primer adapter served as the primer pair. TCRdb re-derived calls from the reads in MiXCR, one entry per CDR3 protein. The sample consists of about 82,000 distinct CDR3 sequences, approximately 20% of them appearing once. Time point denoted: before trial treatment. The specimen was PBMCs, collected before treatment. The source of these receptors is a male donor with prostate cancer.

This clonotype was seen many times. The chain has TRBV14 and TRBJ2-1; 8 nucleotides line up with TRBD2. The germline gives CDR1 SGHDN, CDR2 FVKESK. V shed 1 base, J shed 12 bases, and the junction held 8 bases outside the gene matches. The CDR3 loop spans 14 amino acids. DNA of the CDR3: TGTGCCAGCAGCCAAGGGTCGGGGGGGCGTGTGCAGTTCTTC. Translating it yields CASSQGSGGRVQFF.

Many counts were recorded for this clonotype. This sequence joins TRBV19 and TRBJ2-2; no firm D call. The CDR3 sequence is 14 residues long. CDR1 LNHDA and CDR2 SQIVND come from the germline V gene (reference sequence). The germline V and J ends were trimmed by 6 bases and 4 bases, with 12 bases remaining between them. As DNA, the CDR3 is TGTGCCAGTAGCTACCGGCTAAGCACCGGGGAGCTGTTTTTT. Residues: CASSYRLSTGELFF.

This clonotype showed up many times. J is TRBJ1-2 and V is TRBV6-1, with no clear D. This CDR3 spans 12 amino acids. Trimming removed 8 bases at V and 8 bases at J, with 15 bases between. In germline, CDR1 is MNHNS, CDR2 SASEGT. As DNA, the CDR3 is TGTGCCAGCTCCCCCGCGGGGTGGGGCTACACCTTC. Residues: CASSPAGWGYTF.

J is TRBJ2-3 and V is TRBV10-3, with D perhaps TRBD1 (6 bases). Trimming cost V 11 bases and J 0 bases, with 15 bases left between them. The CDR3 runs 14 residues. Germline V gene data show CDR1 as ENHRY and CDR2 as SYGVKD. The CDR3 nucleotides are TGTGCCGCAGGGGACGGTCAGAGCACAGATACGCAGTATTTT. Amino acid sequence: CAAGDGQSTDTQYF.

This clonotype has ten or more counts. The chain uses TRBV14 and TRBJ2-3; 7 bases align to TRBD2. This CDR3 contains 18 residues. The germline V gene encodes CDR1 SGHDN and CDR2 FVKESK. The V segment lost 5 bases and the J segment 6 bases; nucleotides outside the gene matches: 20. As DNA, the CDR3 is TGTGCCAGCAGCAAAACAAACCTTAACCTAGCGGCCCCGGATACGCAGTATTTT. Its protein is CASSKTNLNLAAPDTQYF.

A remark on this clonotype: It may be a read error: a sequence one base away is much more abundant. The V and J genes are TRBV30 and TRBJ2-1, with 8 nucleotides matching TRBD2. Germline V CDR1 and CDR2: GTSNPN, SVGIG (reference sequence). The CDR3 sequence is 15 residues long. CDR3 bases: TGTGCCCGGAGTCCCACTAGCGGAGCCTACAATGAGCAGTTCTTC. Amino acids: CARSPTSGAYNEQFF.

As to this clonotype: It is unclear where the CDR3 begins or ends on the DNA, so no DNA is shown, and the CDR3 is as TCRdb lists it. V gene TRBV9 combines with J gene TRBJ2-2; the D call in the table, TRBD1, was not verified against the DNA. Germline CDR1 and CDR2: SGDLS and YYNGEE. The CDR3 has 19 residues if both end residues are counted. The CDR3 sequence is CASSVSGGAGGELFFFFFF.

This clonotype was detected only a few times. The chain couples TRBV5-1 to TRBJ2-1; 11 bases are shared with TRBD2. This CDR3 comprises 15 residues. Losses at the gene ends were 3 bases for V and 5 bases for J; bases not matched to a gene: 4. Germline CDR1 and CDR2: SGHRS and YFSETQ. The CDR3 here is CASSSGLAEDNEQFF. CDR3 DNA: TGCGCCAGCAGCTCGGGACTAGCGGAAGACAATGAGCAGTTCTTC.

This clonotype was counted only a few times. V usage is TRBV6-5 and J usage is TRBJ1-3, with TRBD1 matching over 8 bases. This CDR3 contains 15 residues. Per germline, CDR1 MNHEY and CDR2 SVGAGI. Trimming removed 2 bases from V and 0 bases from J; junction bases left unmatched: 0. In DNA form, the CDR3 reads TGTGCCAGCAGTTACGGACAGGGCTCTGGAAACACCATATATTTT. Protein product: CASSYGQGSGNTIYF.

There are many counts of this clonotype. J is TRBJ2-5 and V is TRBV21-1; TRBD1 is the table's D call and was not checked against the DNA. TRBV21-1 is a documented pseudogene. The CDR3 consists of 16 residues. CDR3 loop: CASSKSPNQGRETQYF. For the CDR3, the DNA is TGTGCCAGCAGCAAATCGCCGAACCAGGGTCGGGAGACCCAGTACTTC.

This clonotype has a count of ten or more. The chain has TRBV9 and TRBJ1-3, with 7 nucleotides matching TRBD1. J was trimmed by 0 bases and V by 3 bases; bases with no gene match: 3. The germline gives CDR1 SGDLS, CDR2 YYNGEE. The CDR3 sequence is 15 residues long. CDR3 sequence: CASSATGISGNTIYF. Here the CDR3 DNA reads TGTGCCAGCAGCGCGACAGGGATCTCTGGAAACACCATATATTTT.

This clonotype was found many times. The rearrangement uses TRBV7-9 and TRBJ2-1, with 13 bases identical to TRBD2. This CDR3 region has 16 residues. After removal of 5 bases from V and 5 bases from J, the junction contained 6 bases not matched to a gene. Germline V lookup: CDR1 SEHNR, CDR2 FQNEAQ (reference sequence). CDR3: CASSPRLAGGNNEQFF. CDR3 bases: TGTGCCAGCAGCCCGCGACTAGCGGGAGGCAACAATGAGCAGTTCTTC.

This chain uses TRBV6-6 with TRBJ1-2, with 7 bases identical to TRBD1. The CDR3 loop spans 13 amino acids. With 4 bases clipped from V and 8 bases from J, the junction kept 7 bases outside the gene matches. Germline values: CDR1 MNHNY, CDR2 SVGAGI (reference sequence). The CDR3 nucleotides read TGTGCCAGCAGTTCCTCACAGGGGCTCGGCTACACCTTC. Translated: CASSSSQGLGYTF.

By proportion, this clonotype is medium-sized. The chain employs TRBV5-1 and TRBJ2-1; D gene ambiguous. Per the germline V gene, CDR1 is SGHRS and CDR2 is YFSETQ. V was trimmed by 0 bases and J by 0 bases, leaving 10 bases between them. This CDR3 spans 16 amino acids. DNA for the CDR3: TGCGCCAGCAGCTTGGCCAAGCATAGCTCCTACAATGAGCAGTTCTTC. Amino acid sequence: CASSLAKHSSYNEQFF.

Many counts were recorded for this clonotype. The chain is built from TRBV7-2 and TRBJ1-2, with D possibly being TRBD1 (5 bases). This CDR3 contains 15 residues. Trimming took 0 bases from V and 4 from J, leaving 12 bases between them. Germline V CDR1 and CDR2: SGHTA, FQGNSA. CDR3: CASSLARGGTYGYTF. CDR3 DNA: TGTGCCAGCAGCTTAGCGCGCGGAGGGACCTATGGCTACACCTTC.

The chain is built from TRBV20-1 and TRBJ2-2, with D possibly matching TRBD2 (5 bases). This CDR3 is built from 13 residues. Trimming pared 0 bases from V and 9 bases from J, leaving 11 bases between. CDR1 DFQATT and CDR2 SNEGSKA come from the germline V gene (reference sequence). The CDR3 region is CSARDTRTRELFF. In DNA form, the CDR3 reads TGCAGTGCTAGAGACACGAGGACTCGGGAGCTGTTTTTT.

With respect to this clonotype: Since a far larger clone is one base different, this is likely a read error. The chain couples TRBV7-9 to TRBJ2-7; possible D gene TRBD2, 7 bases. V gave up 5 bases and J gave up 7 bases, with 30 bases separating them. The germline CDR1 and CDR2 sequences are SEHNR and FQNEAQ (reference sequence). The CDR3 spans 18 residues. The CDR3 DNA reads TGTGCCAGCAGCCCCCGGATAGGGGGGGCCTTAGGAGGCAATGAGCAGTACTTC. It specifies CASSPRIGGALGGNEQYF.

This clonotype came up many times. The chain combines TRBV5-8 with TRBJ2-2; D is undetermined. Per germline, CDR1 SGHTS and CDR2 YDEGEE. The CDR3 runs 14 residues. V lost 0 bases and J 5 bases, leaving 8 bases between the germline ends. CDR3: CASSLAFTTGELFF. Written as DNA, the CDR3 is TGTGCCAGCAGCTTGGCCTTTACGACCGGGGAGCTGTTTTTT.

This clonotype showed up many times. The V gene is TRBV7-8, the J gene TRBJ2-1; D could derive from TRBD1 or TRBD2 (5 bases each). Germline V gene data show CDR1 as SGHVS and CDR2 as FQNEAQ. V shed 4 bases and J shed 4 bases, with 14 bases lying between them. This CDR3 comprises 15 residues. The CDR3 loop is CASSSDWGEYNEQFF. In DNA form, the CDR3 reads TGTGCCAGCAGCTCGGACTGGGGCGAATACAATGAGCAGTTCTTC.

At least ten counts were recorded for this clonotype. V and J are TRBV29-1 and TRBJ2-4, with 11 bases that match TRBD2. The CDR3 has 16 residues. The germline CDR1 and CDR2 sequences are SQVTM and ANQGSEA. Germline trimming cut 6 bases from V and 0 bases from J; bases unmatched to any gene: 7. The CDR3 DNA sequence: TGCAGCGTGGGGGGACTAGCGGTTCTAGCCAAAAACATTCAGTACTTC. It translates to CSVGGLAVLAKNIQYF.

The sample holds many counts of this clonotype. This chain joins TRBV7-8 and TRBJ1-1, with D uncertain. Germline CDR1 and CDR2: SGHVS and FQNEAQ. The V and J ends lost 1 base and 1 base respectively, with 7 bases between them. The CDR3 runs 14 residues. The CDR3: CASSLGGPNTEAFF. DNA for the CDR3: TGTGCCAGCAGCTTAGGCGGCCCGAACACTGAAGCTTTCTTT.

Many counts were recorded for this clonotype. The V and J genes are TRBV3-1 and TRBJ2-7; TRBD2 might be the D (6 bases). From germline, CDR1 is LGHDT and CDR2 YNNKEL (reference sequence). V lost 3 bases and J 3 bases, leaving 12 bases between the germline ends. CDR3 length: 14 residues. The CDR3 region is CASSHVGGSYEQYF. DNA for the CDR3: TGTGCCAGCAGCCACGTGGGAGGAAGCTACGAGCAGTACTTC.

Turning to this clonotype: This clone may be a read error of a much larger clone one base away. This chain connects TRBV6-8 to TRBJ2-1; no clear D gene. Per the germline V gene, CDR1 is MNHGY and CDR2 is SAAAGT. The CDR3 spans 15 residues. V shed 8 bases and J shed 1 base, with 15 bases lying between them. CDR3 amino acids: CASGWRTGSYNEQFF. CDR3 coding DNA: TGTGCCAGCGGTTGGCGAACCGGGTCCTACAATGAGCAGTTCTTC.